This entry lists 32 T cell receptor beta chains sequenced from one sample in a study of blood T cell repertoires in COVID-19. Some clones are missing from TCRdb's copy, which holds only in-frame ones; the method was immunoSEQ multiplex PCR. The sample lists some 38,000 clones; 90% were seen once. Sequencing was carried out using peripheral blood. The source is a man aged 55 to 70 with active or convalescent COVID-19.

The chain combines TRBV3-1 (or the pseudogene TRBV3-2) with TRBJ2-3; D might be TRBD2 (6 bases). Trimming took 3 bases from V and 4 from J, leaving 8 bases between them. This CDR3 has 13 amino acids. Germline V CDR1 and CDR2: LGHDT, YNNKEL (reference sequence). The CDR3 DNA reads as TGTGCCAGCAGCCACGGAGGGGCAGATACGCAGTATTTT. Translation gives CASSHGGADTQYF.

The chain employs TRBV7-9 and TRBJ2-2, with TRBD2 matching 9 bases. The CDR3 covers 15 residues. Germline V gene lookup returns CDR1 SEHNR and CDR2 FQNEAQ (reference sequence). V lost 1 base, J lost 7 bases, and 4 bases stayed unmatched. The CDR3 nucleotides are TGTGCCAGCAGCTTAGGTAGCGGGAGTGGCGGGGAGCTGTTTTTT. Translation gives CASSLGSGSGGELFF.

The count of this clone is one. The CDR3: CASSLPVSTSVYNYGYTF. The CDR3 coding sequence is TGTGCCAGCAGTTTACCGGTATCGACTTCAGTGTATAACTATGGCTACACCTTC. This sequence joins TRBV28 and TRBJ1-2; no clear D. The germline CDR1 and CDR2 sequences are MDHEN and SYDVKM. V was pared by 2 bases and J by 1 base, with 20 bases between. The CDR3 runs 18 residues.

The chain has TRBV18 and TRBJ1-2, with D possibly matching TRBD1 (5 bases). CDR1 is KGHSH, CDR2 LQKENI, per germline. V lost 5 bases, J lost 8 bases, and 21 bases lay in between. The CDR3 is made up of 15 amino acids. The CDR3 protein is CASSSQLQENRGYTF. CDR3 in DNA: TGTGCCAGCTCATCCCAATTACAGGAAAATAGAGGCTACACCTTC.

The chain joins TRBV7-9 to TRBJ2-7; unclear D gene. V was pared by 6 bases and J by 4 bases, with 10 bases between. CDR3 length: 12 amino acids. Germline assignment: CDR1 SEHNR and CDR2 FQNEAQ (reference sequence). This CDR3 reads CASSSLQYEQYF. Here the CDR3 DNA reads TGTGCCAGCAGTTCCCTTCAGTACGAGCAGTACTTC.

This chain links TRBV29-1 with TRBJ1-4, with 7 bases fitting TRBD1. CDR3 length equals 13 residues. Germline CDR1 and CDR2: SQVTM and ANQGSEA. Germline trimming cut 5 bases from V and 5 bases from J; bases unmatched to any gene: 5. The CDR3 DNA reads as TGCAGCGTTCGGACAGGACCCAATGAAAAACTGTTTTTT. It translates to CSVRTGPNEKLFF. The variable domain in full, completed from reference TRBV29-1 and TRBJ1-4, reads SAVISQKPSRDICQRGTSLTIQCQVDSQVTMMFWYRQQPGQSLTLIATANQGSEATYESGFVIDKFPISRPNLTFSTLTVSNMSPEDSSIYLCSVRTGPNEKLFFGSGTQLSVL.

V and J are TRBV4-3 and TRBJ2-5; D is uncertain. Germline V lookup: CDR1 LGHNA, CDR2 YSLEER. The CDR3 is made up of 13 amino acids. V lost 1 base and J lost 0, with 3 bases in between. CDR3 sequence: CASSQAYQETQYF. DNA of the CDR3: TGCGCCAGCAGCCAAGCGTACCAAGAGACCCAGTACTTC.

This clone has a handful of counts. V and J are TRBV15 and TRBJ2-1; D remains ambiguous. The CDR3 has 14 residues. Germline V gene lookup returns CDR1 LNHNV and CDR2 YYDKDF (reference sequence). V was pared by 0 bases and J by 7 bases, with 10 bases between. CDR3 loop: CATSRDSWPNEQFF. The CDR3 region has the DNA TGTGCCACCAGCAGAGACTCGTGGCCGAATGAGCAGTTCTTC.

V usage is TRBV2 and J usage is TRBJ2-4, with a tentative D call TRBD1 (5 bases). Trimming pared 7 bases from V and 0 bases from J, leaving 13 bases between. The germline CDR1 and CDR2 sequences are SNHLY and FYNNEI. CDR3 length: 15 amino acids. The CDR3 DNA follows: TGTGCCAGCACTCGCCCTCAGGGAGCCAAAAACATTCAGTACTTC. Protein sequence: CASTRPQGAKNIQYF.

The chain carries TRBV11-2 and TRBJ1-1, with D perhaps matching TRBD1 (5 bases). Per germline, CDR1 SGHAT and CDR2 FQNNGV. The CDR3 consists of 16 residues. V lost 1 base and J lost 1, with 13 bases in between. CDR3 protein: CASSLGQTEWNTEAFF. In nucleotides, the CDR3 is TGTGCCAGCAGCTTAGGGCAGACAGAATGGAACACTGAAGCTTTCTTT.

The CDR3, as DNA: TGTGCCAGCAGCGGTCAGGGGGTAGGTGGAAGGGATGAGCAGTTCTTC. Amino acid sequence: CASSGQGVGGRDEQFF. The chain is built from TRBV7-2 and TRBJ2-1; 7 bases are shared with TRBD1. The germline gives CDR1 SGHTA, CDR2 FQGNSA. The CDR3 covers 16 residues. Trimming at V came to 5 bases and at J to 8 bases, leaving 15 bases not matched to a gene.

This clone was seen once. V usage is TRBV28 and J usage is TRBJ2-5; 8 bases match TRBD2. This CDR3 is 18 amino acids long. The junction had 17 bases not matched to a gene; V was cut back by 4 bases and J by 4 bases. Germline-derived CDR1 and CDR2 are MDHEN and SYDVKM. DNA of the CDR3: TGTGCCAGCAGTTCCACCTCCGGGACTAGTAGTAGGGCAGAGACCCAGTACTTC. This translates into CASSSTSGTSSRAETQYF.

The gene calls are TRBV7-2 and TRBJ2-2; D is perhaps TRBD2 (5 bases). CDR1 and CDR2 (germline): SGHTA, FQGNSA. The length of the CDR3 is 14 residues. Trimming pared 4 bases from V and 7 bases from J, leaving 13 bases between. The CDR3 DNA reads TGTGCCAGCAGCTCACCCCTGCGGGTCGGGGAGCTGTTTTTT. Protein sequence: CASSSPLRVGELFF.

This chain uses TRBV14 with TRBJ1-2; D unclear. The CDR3 extends over 13 amino acids. Germline assignment: CDR1 SGHDN and CDR2 FVKESK. V was trimmed by 1 base and J by 10 bases, leaving 13 bases between them. CDR3 in DNA: TGTGCCAGCAGCCAAGTGTCAGGAACAGACTACACCTTC. This translates into CASSQVSGTDYTF.

The chain recombines TRBV28 with TRBJ2-5; perhaps TRBD1 as D (5 bases). CDR1 is MDHEN and CDR2 is SYDVKM in the germline V gene. CDR3 length: 14 amino acids. Trimming stripped 9 bases from V and 5 bases from J, with 19 bases between. The chain's CDR3 is CASGAVGVGETQYF. In DNA, the CDR3 is TGTGCCAGTGGGGCGGTAGGGGTCGGGGAGACCCAGTACTTC.

The chain uses TRBV7-8 and TRBJ2-1; maybe TRBD1 (6 bases). The CDR3 extends over 15 amino acids. V was trimmed by 1 base and J by 3 bases, leaving 10 bases between them. Germline CDR1 and CDR2: SGHVS and FQNEAQ. The chain's CDR3 is CASSLGRGIYNEQFF. For the CDR3, the DNA is TGTGCCAGCAGCTTAGGCAGGGGCATCTACAATGAGCAGTTCTTC.

The J gene is TRBJ2-3, the V gene TRBV28, with 9 bases identical to TRBD2. The CDR3 contains 16 residues. From germline, CDR1 is MDHEN and CDR2 SYDVKM. V lost 3 bases and J lost 2; bases outside the gene matches: 6. DNA for the CDR3: TGTGCCAGCAGTTTCCCGACTAGCGGCTTCACAGATACGCAGTATTTT. Residues: CASSFPTSGFTDTQYF.

The rearrangement uses TRBV4-3 and TRBJ2-1, with 7 bases aligning to TRBD1. The J segment lost 9 bases and the V segment lost 0 bases, leaving 5 bases of the junction unmatched. The germline CDR1 and CDR2 sequences are LGHNA and YSLEER. The CDR3 is made up of 14 amino acids. The CDR3 region has the DNA TGCGCCAGCAGCCAAGAGGAACAGGGGATTGAGCAGTTCTTC. Translation: CASSQEEQGIEQFF.

Remarks on this clone: The sample holds other DNA sequences that translate to the same CDR3. The V call is TRBV19, the J call TRBJ2-7; 9 bases map to TRBD1. CDR1 is LNHDA, CDR2 SQIVND, per germline (reference sequence). V shed 3 bases, J shed 2 bases, and the junction held 2 bases outside the gene matches. The CDR3 covers 14 residues. The CDR3, as DNA: TGTGCCAGTAGTATTGGGACAGGGACCTACGAGCAGTACTTC. The encoded protein is CASSIGTGTYEQYF.

The CDR3: CASSVNGGTNEKLFF. In DNA, the CDR3 is TGTGCCAGCTCAGTGAACGGGGGAACTAATGAAAAACTGTTTTTT. The rearrangement links TRBV18 to TRBJ1-4; tentative D call: TRBD1 (5 bases). CDR1 and CDR2 from the germline V gene are KGHSH and LQKENI. V was trimmed by 5 bases and J by 1 base, leaving 11 bases between them. CDR3 length: 15 residues.

The rearrangement joins TRBV29-1 to TRBJ2-6; D is unresolved. V was pared by 0 bases and J by 2 bases, with 5 bases between. This CDR3 has 14 residues. CDR1 is SQVTM and CDR2 is ANQGSEA in the germline V gene. The CDR3 DNA reads as TGCAGCGTTGAAGATATAACTGGGGCCAACGTCCTGACTTTC. Residues: CSVEDITGANVLTF.

The V call is TRBV28, the J call TRBJ2-7, with TRBD1 matching 7 bases. The CDR3 length is 14 residues. Germline loops: CDR1 MDHEN, CDR2 SYDVKM. V shed 5 bases, J shed 4 bases, and the junction held 8 bases outside the gene matches. Written as DNA, the CDR3 is TGTGCCAGCAGTCCAACCCGACAGGGATACGAGCAGTACTTC. Protein product: CASSPTRQGYEQYF.

In DNA, the CDR3 is TGTGCCACCAGCCAGACCCTTGGGACTAGCGGGAGGGTCACAGATACGCAGTATTTT. Translation: CATSQTLGTSGRVTDTQYF. The V and J genes are TRBV15 and TRBJ2-3; TRBD2 matches 16 bases. The length of the CDR3 is 19 residues. V lost 5 bases and J lost 2; bases outside the gene matches: 10. Germline V gives CDR1 LNHNV, CDR2 YYDKDF (reference sequence).

The count of this clone is one. The J gene is TRBJ2-3, the V gene TRBV9, with D perhaps matching TRBD2 (6 bases). V gave up 0 bases and J gave up 4 bases, with 9 bases separating them. The CDR3 has 14 residues. The germline CDR1 and CDR2 sequences are SGDLS and YYNGEE. The CDR3 bases are TGTGCCAGCAGCGTAGTGGGGGGTGCAGATACGCAGTATTTT. Residues: CASSVVGGADTQYF.

This rearrangement joins TRBV3-1 (or the pseudogene TRBV3-2) to TRBJ1-3; the D is unclear. This CDR3 comprises 15 residues. The V end was cut by 4 bases, the J end by 7 bases, with 17 bases between. Germline V gene data show CDR1 as LGHDT and CDR2 as YNNKEL (reference sequence). DNA of the CDR3: TGTGCCAGCAGCCCATCCCTTGGTCGCGGGAACACCATATATTTT. This encodes CASSPSLGRGNTIYF.

The chain employs TRBV29-1 and TRBJ2-3; D might be TRBD2 (5 bases). The germline CDR1 and CDR2 sequences are SQVTM and ANQGSEA. Deletions cut 3 bases from V and 9 bases from J, with 16 bases between. CDR3 size: 13 residues. The CDR3 here is CSVDEGPGSTQYF. CDR3 nucleotide sequence: TGCAGCGTTGACGAGGGCCCGGGATCCACGCAGTATTTT.

The chain is built from TRBV6-4 and TRBJ1-4; a possible D gene is TRBD1 (5 bases). Germline values: CDR1 MRHNA, CDR2 SNTAGT. This CDR3 contains 13 residues. Trimming cost V 8 bases and J 7 bases, with 14 bases left between them. CDR3 amino acids: CASRSRGSEKLFF. The CDR3 nucleotides are TGTGCCAGCCGAAGTAGGGGAAGTGAAAAACTGTTTTTT.

J is TRBJ2-2 and V is TRBV11-3; possible D gene TRBD1, 8 bases. The CDR3 sequence is 20 residues long. Looked up from germline, CDR1 is SGHNT and CDR2 is YENEEA. V was clipped by 5 bases and J by 0 bases, with 25 bases between them. This chain's CDR3 is CASSLSLGQGGGPNTGELFF. The CDR3 region has the DNA TGTGCCAGCAGCCTATCCCTTGGACAGGGAGGGGGACCGAACACCGGGGAGCTGTTTTTT.

This sequence joins TRBV24-1 and TRBJ1-1, with D uncertain. V shed 3 bases and J shed 7 bases, with 11 bases lying between them. Germline CDR1 reads KGHDR; CDR2 reads SFDVKD. This CDR3 region has 13 residues. The CDR3 DNA reads as TGTGCCACCAGTGATCCTAGTGGGAGTGAAGCTTTCTTT. The encoded protein is CATSDPSGSEAFF.

V usage is TRBV7-2 and J usage is TRBJ1-2; 8 bases map to TRBD1. This CDR3 is 14 amino acids long. Germline V gene lookup returns CDR1 SGHTA and CDR2 FQGNSA. Trimming removed 4 bases from V and 4 bases from J; junction bases left unmatched: 5. CDR3 residues: CASSYGQGGYGYTF. CDR3 sequence (DNA): TGTGCCAGCAGCTACGGACAGGGCGGCTATGGCTACACCTTC. The full variable domain, with the rest looked up from reference TRBV7-2 and TRBJ1-2, is GAGVSQSPSNKVTEKGKDVELRCDPISGHTALYWYRQSLGQGLEFLIYFQGNSAPDKSGLPSDRFSAERTGGSVSTLTIQRTQQEDSAVYLCASSYGQGGYGYTFGSGTRLTVV.

CDR3 protein: CASSIAGVSNYGYTF. The CDR3 nucleotides are TGTGCCAGCAGTATCGCAGGGGTCTCTAACTATGGCTACACCTTC. V gene TRBV28 combines with J gene TRBJ1-2; weak D call: TRBD1 (6 bases). V was pared by 5 bases and J by 0 bases, with 13 bases between. Germline CDR1 is MDHEN and CDR2 is SYDVKM. The CDR3 has 15 residues.

This chain connects TRBV7-2 to TRBJ2-7, with 7 bases matching TRBD2. Trimming cost V 4 bases and J 4 bases; bases outside gene matches: 7. The germline V gene encodes CDR1 SGHTA and CDR2 FQGNSA. The CDR3 totals 14 residues. This chain's CDR3 is CASSSGLGYYEQYF. CDR3 nucleotides: TGTGCCAGCAGCTCTGGACTAGGGTATTACGAGCAGTACTTC.